The next 21 T cell receptor beta chains were all read from a single sample in a study of blood T cell repertoires in COVID-19. Generated by immunoSEQ multiplex PCR, the TCRdb table keeps only in-frame clones and is missing some. The sample yields about 240,000 clones, about 86% seen once. Sequencing was carried out using peripheral blood. These receptors were taken from an elderly woman with acute or convalescent COVID-19.

The rearrangement links TRBV19 to TRBJ2-7, with D maybe TRBD1 (6 bases). This CDR3 has 15 residues. The V and J ends lost 3 bases and 0 bases respectively, with 12 bases between them. CDR1 and CDR2 from the germline V gene are LNHDA and SQIVND (reference sequence). The CDR3, as DNA: TGTGCCAGTAGTATCGAGACAGGATACTCCTACGAGCAGTACTTC. Residues: CASSIETGYSYEQYF. Based on the CDR3 plus reference TRBV19 and TRBJ2-7, the full variable domain is DGGITQSPKYLFRKEGQNVTLSCEQNLNHDAMYWYRQDPGQGLRLIYYSQIVNDFQKGDIAEGYSVSREKKESFPLTVTSAQKNPTAFYLCASSIETGYSYEQYFGPGTRLTVT.

The count of this clone is one. This chain joins TRBV3-1 (or the pseudogene TRBV3-2) and TRBJ2-5; 8 bases match TRBD1. Germline CDR1 and CDR2: LGHDT and YNNKEL (reference sequence). V trimming: 7 bases; J trimming: 5 bases; junction bases outside the gene matches: 15. CDR3 length: 16 amino acids. CDR3 bases: TGTGCCAGCACCCCCCTCGGGTCAGGGGGCCAGGAGACCCAGTACTTC. It encodes CASTPLGSGGQETQYF.

This chain uses TRBV19 with TRBJ1-1; the match to TRBD1 covers 7 bases. This CDR3 comprises 16 residues. Trimming took 5 bases from V and 1 from J; bases not matched to a gene: 10. Germline CDR1 LNHDA, CDR2 SQIVND (reference sequence). DNA of the CDR3: TGTGCCAGTAGTTATATAAAGGGACAGCGGAACACTGAAGCTTTCTTT. Encoded protein: CASSYIKGQRNTEAFF.

The V and J genes are TRBV12-3 or TRBV12-4 and TRBJ1-1; 7 nucleotides align to TRBD1. V shed 6 bases and J 3 bases; nucleotides not matched to a gene: 4. This CDR3 spans 13 amino acids. In DNA, the CDR3 is TGTGCCAGCAGACCCCAGGGGGACACTGAAGCTTTCTTT. This translates into CASRPQGDTEAFF.

This rearrangement joins TRBV19 to TRBJ1-3; D remains unclear. Germline V gene data show CDR1 as LNHDA and CDR2 as SQIVND (reference sequence). V dropped 4 bases and J dropped 2 bases, with 15 bases sitting between them. This CDR3 contains 16 residues. The CDR3 region has the DNA TGTGCCAGTAGTAAGGCGCGGGCCCCTACTGGAAACACCATATATTTT. This gives the protein CASSKARAPTGNTIYF.

The count of this clone is one. The gene calls are TRBV4-1 and TRBJ2-3; D remains unclear. This CDR3 spans 16 amino acids. V shed 1 base and J shed 2 bases, with 13 bases lying between them. Germline V gene lookup returns CDR1 MGHRA and CDR2 YSYEKL. The CDR3 spells CASSQVPTVHTDTQYF. DNA of the CDR3: TGCGCCAGCAGCCAAGTCCCCACCGTACACACAGATACGCAGTATTTT.

This clone was seen just once. The chain recombines TRBV2 with TRBJ2-4, with a possible D match to TRBD2 (7 bases). CDR1 and CDR2 (germline): SNHLY, FYNNEI. Trimming shortened V by 4 bases and J by 7 bases, and 17 bases separated the two germline ends. The CDR3 is 15 amino acids. CDR3 region: CASSGDFKGGNIQYF. DNA of the CDR3: TGTGCCAGCAGTGGGGACTTCAAGGGGGGGAACATTCAGTACTTC.

V and J are TRBV4-1 and TRBJ2-3; 8 bases align to TRBD1. The germline gives CDR1 MGHRA, CDR2 YSYEKL. The CDR3 is 20 amino acids. Trimming removed 0 bases from V and 4 bases from J; junction bases left unmatched: 18. As DNA, the CDR3 is TGCGCCAGCAGCCAAGAGGTCGGGGTCAGGGGGCCGATTGGCGCAGATACGCAGTATTTT. Protein product: CASSQEVGVRGPIGADTQYF.

The chain links TRBV19 to TRBJ2-2, with 7 nucleotides matching TRBD1. From germline, CDR1 is LNHDA and CDR2 SQIVND (reference sequence). This CDR3 has 17 amino acids. The V segment lost 5 bases and the J segment 2 bases; nucleotides outside the gene matches: 11. The CDR3 DNA reads TGTGCCAGTAGTCTAAGGGGGCAGACCCTAAACACCGGGGAGCTGTTTTTT. This translates into CASSLRGQTLNTGELFF. Full variable domain (outside the CDR3, taken from reference TRBV19 and TRBJ2-2): DGGITQSPKYLFRKEGQNVTLSCEQNLNHDAMYWYRQDPGQGLRLIYYSQIVNDFQKGDIAEGYSVSREKKESFPLTVTSAQKNPTAFYLCASSLRGQTLNTGELFFGEGSRLTVL.

In this sample, this clone turned up once. The CDR3 nucleotides read TGCGCCAGCAGCTTGGCCGGGGGGGGCCACACCATATATTTT. This translates into CASSLAGGGHTIYF. The chain is built from TRBV5-1 and TRBJ1-3, with a weak D call TRBD1 (6 bases). The V end lost 0 bases, the J end lost 8 bases, and 12 bases lay between the germline ends. Germline V gene sequence: CDR1 SGHRS, CDR2 YFSETQ. The CDR3 has 14 residues.

J is TRBJ2-3 and V is TRBV3-1 (or the pseudogene TRBV3-2); D is possibly TRBD2 (5 bases). Trimming removed 4 bases from V and 4 bases from J, with 6 bases in between. The CDR3 sequence is 12 residues long. Germline CDR1 is LGHDT and CDR2 is YNNKEL (reference sequence). CDR3 sequence: CASSLRADTQYF. Written as DNA, the CDR3 is TGTGCCAGCAGCCTGAGGGCAGATACGCAGTATTTT.

The V gene is TRBV4-1, the J gene TRBJ2-5; 8 bases line up with TRBD2. This CDR3 comprises 16 residues. With 4 bases clipped from V and 3 bases from J, the junction kept 10 bases outside the gene matches. Germline V lookup: CDR1 MGHRA, CDR2 YSYEKL. Here the CDR3 DNA reads TGCGCCAGCAGCCCGTCAGCGGGGGAACTTGAAGAGACCCAGTACTTC. This translates into CASSPSAGELEETQYF.

The genes are TRBV7-3 and TRBJ2-3; D is perhaps TRBD2 (7 bases). The V gene lost 3 bases and the J gene lost 5 bases, with 15 bases spanning the gap. Germline CDR1 SGHTA, CDR2 FQGTGA. The CDR3 covers 15 residues. CDR3 region: CASSFGGGAGDTQYF. The CDR3 nucleotides read TGTGCCAGCAGCTTTGGAGGGGGGGCCGGAGATACGCAGTATTTT. The entire variable domain, with the rest obtained from reference TRBV7-3 and TRBJ2-3, is as follows: GAGVSQTPSNKVTEKGKYVELRCDPISGHTALYWYRQSLGQGPEFLIYFQGTGAADDSGLPNDRFFAVRPEGSVSTLKIQRTERGDSAVYLCASSFGGGAGDTQYFGPGTRLTVL.

As concerns this clone: Germline is not matched at one junction end, which may reflect a read error. The chain recombines TRBV5-1 with TRBJ1-5; 7 nucleotides match TRBD1. CDR1 and CDR2 (germline): SGHRS, YFSETQ. This CDR3 is 13 amino acids long. The CDR3 DNA is TGCGCCAGCAGCCCAACCGGACAGGAGCCCCGGCATTTT. Residues: CASSPTGQEPRHF.

The rearrangement links TRBV5-1 to TRBJ2-1; tentatively, D is TRBD2 (6 bases). The length of the CDR3 is 14 residues. The germline CDR1 and CDR2 sequences are SGHRS and YFSETQ. V lost 0 bases to trimming and J lost 9 bases, with 13 bases between them. DNA for the CDR3: TGCGCCAGCAGCTTGGGGGTGACAGCGGGTGAGCAGTTCTTC. Encoded protein: CASSLGVTAGEQFF.

The rearrangement links TRBV19 to TRBJ2-5, with D perhaps matching TRBD2 (6 bases). The V and J ends lost 4 bases and 4 bases respectively, with 7 bases between them. From germline, CDR1 is LNHDA and CDR2 SQIVND (reference sequence). The CDR3 is 12 residues long. DNA of the CDR3: TGTGCCAGTAGTAGCGGGGCAGAGACCCAGTACTTC. It codes for CASSSGAETQYF.

This clone was observed a handful of times. The chain has TRBV6-5 and TRBJ2-1, with D possibly being TRBD2 (6 bases). Germline V CDR1 and CDR2: MNHEY, SVGAGI. The ends were cut back, 7 bases at V and 2 bases at J, with 15 bases in the middle. The CDR3 loop spans 15 amino acids. CDR3 sequence: CASTEGGAPYNEQFF. The CDR3, as DNA: TGTGCCAGCACCGAAGGCGGGGCCCCCTACAATGAGCAGTTCTTC.

The chain employs TRBV10-2 and TRBJ1-2, with TRBD1 as a possible D gene (5 bases). The CDR3 covers 14 residues. V dropped 4 bases and J dropped 1 base, with 10 bases sitting between them. Germline-derived CDR1 and CDR2 are WSHSY and SAAADI. The DNA for the CDR3 is TGCGCCAGCAGTGCCCCGGGGGATAACTATGGCTACACCTTC. Amino acid sequence: CASSAPGDNYGYTF.

The CDR3 region is CASSVTPGLGGEQYF. CDR3 sequence (DNA): TGTGCCAGCAGCGTAACGCCGGGACTGGGGGGCGAGCAGTACTTC. The V call is TRBV11-2, the J call TRBJ2-7; D perhaps matches TRBD2 (6 bases). The CDR3 spans 15 residues. Trimming left V 5 bases short and J 6 bases short, with 20 bases between. The germline V gene has CDR1 SGHAT and CDR2 FQNNGV.

The chain carries TRBV11-2 and TRBJ2-5, with TRBD2 matching over 7 bases. V was pared by 4 bases and J by 7 bases, with 0 bases of the junction left unmatched. Germline V gene sequence: CDR1 SGHAT, CDR2 FQNNGV. The CDR3 length is 11 residues. This chain's CDR3 is CASSWGGTQYF. The CDR3 nucleotides are TGTGCCAGCAGCTGGGGGGGGACCCAGTACTTC.

This sequence joins TRBV18 and TRBJ1-2; 8 bases are shared with TRBD1. With 3 bases clipped from V and 2 bases from J, the junction kept 20 bases outside the gene matches. The CDR3 consists of 20 residues. CDR1 and CDR2 (germline): KGHSH, LQKENI. CDR3 in DNA: TGTGCCAGCTCACCCATCCCCTCTTGGACAGGGATGAGAGAAAACTATGGCTACACCTTC. Protein product: CASSPIPSWTGMRENYGYTF.